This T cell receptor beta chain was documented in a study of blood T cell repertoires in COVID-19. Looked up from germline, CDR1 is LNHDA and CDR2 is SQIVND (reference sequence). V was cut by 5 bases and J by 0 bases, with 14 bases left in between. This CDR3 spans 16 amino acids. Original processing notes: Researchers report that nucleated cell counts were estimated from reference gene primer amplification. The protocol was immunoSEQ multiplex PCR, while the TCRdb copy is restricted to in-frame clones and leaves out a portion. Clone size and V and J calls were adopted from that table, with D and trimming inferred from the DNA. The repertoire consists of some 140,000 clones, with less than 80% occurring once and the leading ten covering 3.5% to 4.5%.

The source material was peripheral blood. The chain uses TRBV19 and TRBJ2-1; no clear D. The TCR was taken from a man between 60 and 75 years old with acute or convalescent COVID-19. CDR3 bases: TGTGCCAGTAGTCCTCGCCCCTGGAGCTCCTACAATGAGCAGTTCTTC. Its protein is CASSPRPWSSYNEQFF. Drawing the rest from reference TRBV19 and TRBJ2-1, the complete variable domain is DGGITQSPKYLFRKEGQNVTLSCEQNLNHDAMYWYRQDPGQGLRLIYYSQIVNDFQKGDIAEGYSVSREKKESFPLTVTSAQKNPTAFYLCASSPRPWSSYNEQFFGPGTRLTVL.